A selection of T cell receptor beta chains follows, all from one sample in a study of T cell changes during pregnancy in multiple sclerosis. This table comes from immunoSEQ multiplex PCR, and its TCRdb copy is limited to in-frame clones, with some not included. The sample has about 21,000 clones, about 85% seen once. Source: CD8+ T cells from peripheral blood mononuclear cells, taken in the third trimester of pregnancy. These receptors all stem from a female donor in good health, enrolled as a control in a pregnancy study. Both conserved end residues are part of each CDR3. A D gene is named only where the DNA matches it firmly. Clone size is stated in some rows and not others, as once, few, many or a class when expanded.

v_gene	len	d_gene	abundance	j_gene	CDR3nt	CDR3aa
TRBV6-1	15	-	-	TRBJ1-2	TGTGCCAGCAGTGCGGTTCAGGGGAGAGACAAAGGGTACACCTTC	CASSAVQGRDKGYTF
TRBV6-1	12	-	-	TRBJ2-3	TGTGCCAGCAGTGAAGACTTCGATACGCAGTATTTT	CASSEDFDTQYF
TRBV11-2	15	-	-	TRBJ2-7	TGTGCCAGCAGCCCACCTCCGTCGGGGGCCTACGAGCAGTACTTC	CASSPPPSGAYEQYF
TRBV6-5	15	-	once	TRBJ1-2	TGTGCCAGCAGTTACAGTGGGGGCGCTGACTATGGCTACACCTTC	CASSYSGGADYGYTF
TRBV7-2	15	-	-	TRBJ2-7	TGTGCCAGCAGCTATTACGCCAGTACAGGGTACGAGCAGTACTTC	CASSYYASTGYEQYF
TRBV18	16	-	-	TRBJ2-6	TGTGCCAGCTCACCACCCTCAGGGCCCGGGGCCAACGTCCTGACTTTC	CASSPPSGPGANVLTF
TRBV29-1	14	TRBD1	-	TRBJ2-7	TGCAGCACTTCCGGGACAGGGTACGACTACGAGCAGTACTTC	CSTSGTGYDYEQYF
TRBV6-4	15	TRBD2	few	TRBJ2-3	TGTGCCAGCAGTGAGACTAGCGGGGGCACAGATACGCAGTATTTT	CASSETSGGTDTQYF
TRBV19	15	-	-	TRBJ1-5	TGTGCCAGTAGTATAGGAGGGGGGGCAAGTCAGCCCCAGCATTTT	CASSIGGGASQPQHF
TRBV2	16	TRBD1	once	TRBJ1-1	TGTGCCAGCAGTGACGGCAGGGGGCGAATAACCACTGAAGCTTTCTTT	CASSDGRGRITTEAFF
TRBV6-5	15	TRBD1	-	TRBJ2-1	TGTGCCAGCAGAGCCGGGACAGGGGTTTACAATGAGCAGTTCTTC	CASRAGTGVYNEQFF
TRBV6-5	15	-	-	TRBJ1-2	TGTGCCAGCAGTTACTCGATCGGGTCCAACTATGGCTACACCTTC	CASSYSIGSNYGYTF
TRBV16	17	-	-	TRBJ2-7	TGTGCCAGCAGCCAATCACTAGCCGTGCTTCCCTCCTACGAGCAGTACTTC	CASSQSLAVLPSYEQYF
TRBV7-6	18	TRBD2	medium-sized	TRBJ2-6	TGTGCCAGCAGCTTACTCCCGCGGGGGATCTCTGGGGCCAACGTCCTGACTTTC	CASSLLPRGISGANVLTF
TRBV30	18	TRBD2	-	TRBJ2-1	TGTGCCTGGAATGGGCTAGCGGGCCACACTCCCTCCTACAATGAGCAGTTCTTC	CAWNGLAGHTPSYNEQFF
TRBV2	18	TRBD2	-	TRBJ2-5	TGTGCCAGCAGTGGGAGTATTAGGACTAGCGGGAGGGCGAAGACCCAGTACTTC	CASSGSIRTSGRAKTQYF
TRBV29-1	13	TRBD2	-	TRBJ2-7	TGCAGCGTTCGACTAGCGGAGGCCTACGAGCAGTACTTC	CSVRLAEAYEQYF
TRBV27	17	-	-	TRBJ2-6	TGTGCCAGCAGTTACGGGACTTCCAACTCTGGGGCCAACGTCCTGACTTTC	CASSYGTSNSGANVLTF
TRBV6-5	15	TRBD1	few	TRBJ2-1	TGTGCCAGCAGTGTACAGGGGGCTACCAGCAATGAGCAGTTCTTC	CASSVQGATSNEQFF
TRBV15	13	TRBD2	-	TRBJ2-1	TGTGCCACCAGCAGGGGGAGGGGTAATGAGCAGTTCTTC	CATSRGRGNEQFF
TRBV6-5	13	-	-	TRBJ2-1	TGTGCCAGCAGTCAAACTAGCAAAGTTGAGCAGTTCTTC	CASSQTSKVEQFF
TRBV7-9	13	-	-	TRBJ1-2	TGTGCCAGCAGCCCCCCCCATAACTATGGCTACACCTTC	CASSPPHNYGYTF
TRBV6-6	15	TRBD1	-	TRBJ2-7	TGTGCCAGCAATCAGCTAGGGACAGTGGATTACGAGCAGTACTTC	CASNQLGTVDYEQYF
TRBV7-8	13	-	-	TRBJ2-7	TGTGCCAGCACCTTAGGCACTGCAAGGACAGTAGAGTTC	CASTLGTARTVEF
TRBV28	16	-	-	TRBJ2-3	TGTGCCAGCAGCCCCACGGCGCTGGGTCCGGGAGATACGCAGTATTTT	CASSPTALGPGDTQYF
TRBV9	18	TRBD2	-	TRBJ2-2	TGTGCCAGCAGCGATCCCCTTCCCCAGCGGGGGAGGAGCGGGGAGCTGTTTTTT	CASSDPLPQRGRSGELFF
TRBV2	17	TRBD2	-	TRBJ2-5	TGTGCCAGCACGGTCGGTCTAGCGGCAAGTACACAAGAGACCCAGTACTTC	CASTVGLAASTQETQYF
TRBV15	15	TRBD1	-	TRBJ1-1	TGTGCCACCAGCAGTTCCAGGGGGCCGAACACTGAAGCTTTCTTT	CATSSSRGPNTEAFF
TRBV14	19	-	-	TRBJ1-1	TGTGCCAGCAGCCAAGATTTGGCGGCGGCCCTACAGGGGAACACTGAAGCTTTCTTT	CASSQDLAAALQGNTEAFF
TRBV6-4	12	-	-	TRBJ2-1	TGTGCCAGCAGTGAACCCCCTGGCCAGCAGTTCTTC	CASSEPPGQQFF
TRBV2	15	TRBD2	-	TRBJ2-1	TGTGCCAGCAGTGCGTTTGCGGGGGGGCAAAATGAGCAGTTCTTC	CASSAFAGGQNEQFF
TRBV7-8	17	-	-	TRBJ2-7	TGTGCCAGCAGCTTAGGGCCTATCGGGATGCGCTCCTACGAGCAGTACTTC	CASSLGPIGMRSYEQYF
TRBV4-2	18	-	-	TRBJ1-5	TGTGCCAGCAGCCAAGGAGGAGGGTGGGTGAGGTGGGATCAGCCCCAGCATTTT	CASSQGGGWVRWDQPQHF
TRBV5-1	15	TRBD2	-	TRBJ2-7	TGCGCCAGCAGCTTTGGACTAGCGGGCTCCTACGAGCAGTACTTC	CASSFGLAGSYEQYF
TRBV12-5	19	TRBD2	-	TRBJ2-1	TGTGCTAGTGGTTTGGGCGGACGGGAGGGGCGGGGTCCTAACAATGAGCAGTTCTTC	CASGLGGREGRGPNNEQFF
TRBV2	17	TRBD1	-	TRBJ1-1	TGTGCCAGCAGTGAAGTCTGGTTCGGGACAGCGAACACTGAAGCTTTCTTT	CASSEVWFGTANTEAFF
TRBV4-2	16	TRBD2	-	TRBJ2-1	TGTGCCAGCAGACACCAAAGCAAGCGGGGGGGCGCTGAGCAGTTCTTC	CASRHQSKRGGAEQFF
TRBV19	15	TRBD1	-	TRBJ1-5	TGTGCCAGTAGTATAAATCCAGGGGGCGCTCAGCCCCAGCATTTT	CASSINPGGAQPQHF
TRBV2	15	TRBD2	-	TRBJ2-1	TGTGCCAGCAGTGGTGAGAACGGGAGGGCCCTTGAGCAGTTCTTC	CASSGENGRALEQFF
TRBV27	14	-	-	TRBJ1-2	TGTGCCAGCAGTGCCGGTGTCCCCAACTATGGCTACACCTTC	CASSAGVPNYGYTF
TRBV7-3	13	TRBD2	-	TRBJ2-1	TGTGCCAGCAGCCCTATGCTTAGCGGGGGGCAGTTCTTC	CASSPMLSGGQFF
TRBV7-9	14	-	-	TRBJ2-1	TGTGCCAGCAGCTTGGCGGAAATCGGCAATGAGCAGTTCTTC	CASSLAEIGNEQFF
TRBV27	15	-	-	TRBJ2-7	TGTGCCAGCAGCGCTCCGGGACAATTGACAAACGAGCAGTACTTC	CASSAPGQLTNEQYF
TRBV6-4	15	TRBD2	-	TRBJ2-1	TGTGCCAGCAGTGACCAAGCGGGGGGGCCCAATGAGCAGTTCTTC	CASSDQAGGPNEQFF
TRBV6-5	14	-	-	TRBJ1-4	TGTGCCAGCAGTTACGAGGCAACTAATGAAAAACTGTTTTTT	CASSYEATNEKLFF
TRBV5-6	14	TRBD1	-	TRBJ1-2	TGTGCCAGCAGTTTTAGGACAGGGCGGTATGGCTACACCTTC	CASSFRTGRYGYTF
TRBV27	16	TRBD1	few	TRBJ1-1	TGTGCCAGCAGTTCCTGGACAGGGGGAATGAACACTGAAGCTTTCTTT	CASSSWTGGMNTEAFF
TRBV19	13	-	-	TRBJ2-1	TGTGCCAGTAGTCGGGACATATACAATGAGCAGTTCTTC	CASSRDIYNEQFF